These 6 T cell receptor beta chains originate from one sample sequenced in a study of OX40 agonist ivuxolimab in advanced cancers. Clones were read by immunoSEQ multiplex PCR, and TCRdb kept only the in-frame ones, dropping some. This table holds about 98,000 clones, more than 85% found once. The sample here was CD4+ or CD8+ T cells sorted from blood, taken in a trial of the OX40 agonist ivuxolimab. The receptors stem from an adult with an advanced solid tumor such as melanoma, head and neck, liver or kidney cancer.

V is TRBV19 and J is TRBJ2-1; TRBD1 matches at 10 bases. The CDR3 covers 15 residues. With V trimmed by 6 bases and J by 8 bases, 10 bases remained unmatched. The germline V gene encodes CDR1 LNHDA and CDR2 SQIVND (reference sequence). CDR3 coding DNA: TGTGCCAGTAGCCCACTCCGGGGACAGGGGTATGAGCAGTTCTTC. Protein sequence: CASSPLRGQGYEQFF.

The rearrangement uses TRBV21-1 and TRBJ2-3; TRBD1, the table's D call, lacks a check against the DNA. TRBV21-1 is a pseudogene locus. The CDR3 sequence is 17 residues long. Here the CDR3 DNA reads TGTGCCAGCAGCAATCATGGGACAGGGGGCGCGACAGATACGCAGTATTTT. Translated, it gives CASSNHGTGGATDTQYF.

This chain connects TRBV7-2 to TRBJ2-1; maybe TRBD2 (5 bases). Germline loops: CDR1 SGHTA, CDR2 FQGNSA. Trimming removed 0 bases at V and 0 bases at J, with 6 bases between. The CDR3 length is 15 residues. CDR3 loop: CASSLAGDSYNEQFF. As DNA, the CDR3 is TGTGCCAGCAGCTTAGCGGGAGACTCCTACAATGAGCAGTTCTTC. The complete variable domain, with remaining parts taken from reference TRBV7-2 and TRBJ2-1, reads GAGVSQSPSNKVTEKGKDVELRCDPISGHTALYWYRQSLGQGLEFLIYFQGNSAPDKSGLPSDRFSAERTGGSVSTLTIQRTQQEDSAVYLCASSLAGDSYNEQFFGPGTRLTVL.

This rearrangement joins TRBV30 to TRBJ1-5; no reliable D call. The V gene lost 2 bases and the J gene lost 3 bases, with 14 bases spanning the gap. The CDR3 runs 15 residues. Germline V gives CDR1 GTSNPN, CDR2 SVGIG (reference sequence). As DNA, the CDR3 is TGTGCCTGGAGTTTAAATATGGGATCCAATCAGCCCCAGCATTTT. It is translated as CAWSLNMGSNQPQHF.

This rearrangement joins TRBV6-1 to TRBJ2-3, with 7 bases matching TRBD1. This CDR3 has 13 residues. Per germline, CDR1 MNHNS and CDR2 SASEGT. Trimming cost V 1 base and J 13 bases; bases outside gene matches: 8. CDR3 amino acids: CASSEEEGQREYF. CDR3 DNA: TGTGCCAGCAGTGAAGAAGAGGGACAGAGGGAGTATTTT.

The rearrangement joins TRBV6-6 to TRBJ1-6; possible D gene TRBD1, 5 bases. The V and J ends lost 8 bases and 7 bases respectively, with 15 bases between them. The CDR3 is made up of 14 amino acids. Germline lookup yields CDR1 MNHNY and CDR2 SVGAGI (reference sequence). CDR3 in amino acids: CASEPGTLNSPLHF. The CDR3 nucleotides are TGTGCCAGCGAACCCGGGACCCTAAATTCACCCCTCCACTTT.